This TCR beta chain was retrieved from a study of OX40 agonist ivuxolimab in advanced cancers. For the study at large: Partial responses were seen in three patients, one with hepatocellular carcinoma and two with cutaneous melanoma.

Profiling relied on immunoSEQ multiplex PCR, and the TCRdb table lists in-frame clones only, not all of them. The sample carries around 65,000 clones, approximately 89% recorded once. From germline, CDR1 is SGHDT and CDR2 YYEEEE. This CDR3 is 14 amino acids long. V was cut by 0 bases and J by 4 bases, with 5 bases left in between. To note about this clone: What it recognizes is unknown.

General study results and limits: Some of the nonresponding patients also showed low levels of normalized T-cell clonal expansion. Near-lowest levels of clonal expansion characterized partial responders at 0.1-3.0 mg/kg.

The material was CD4+ or CD8+ T cells sorted from blood, obtained in a trial of the OX40 agonist ivuxolimab. This chain joins TRBV5-6 and TRBJ1-6; D is unresolved. The TCR was taken from an adult with an advanced solid tumor such as melanoma, head and neck, liver or kidney cancer. In DNA, the CDR3 is TGTGCCAGCAGCTTGGAAGGTTATAATTCACCCCTCCACTTT. As protein: CASSLEGYNSPLHF.